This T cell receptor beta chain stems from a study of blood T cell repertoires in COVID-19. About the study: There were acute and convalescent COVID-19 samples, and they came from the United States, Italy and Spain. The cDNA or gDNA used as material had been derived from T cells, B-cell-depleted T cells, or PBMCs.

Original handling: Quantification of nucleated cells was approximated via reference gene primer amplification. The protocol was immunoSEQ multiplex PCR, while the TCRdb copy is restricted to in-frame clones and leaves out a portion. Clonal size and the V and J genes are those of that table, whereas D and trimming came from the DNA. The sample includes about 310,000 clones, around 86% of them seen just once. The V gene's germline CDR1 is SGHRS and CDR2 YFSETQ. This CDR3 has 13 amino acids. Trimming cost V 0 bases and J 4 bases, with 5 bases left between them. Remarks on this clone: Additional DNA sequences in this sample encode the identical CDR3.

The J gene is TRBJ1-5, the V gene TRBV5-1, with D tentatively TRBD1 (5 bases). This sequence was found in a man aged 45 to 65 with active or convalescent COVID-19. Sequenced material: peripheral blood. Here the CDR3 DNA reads TGCGCCAGCAGCTTGGCAGGGAATCAGCCCCAGCATTTT. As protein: CASSLAGNQPQHF. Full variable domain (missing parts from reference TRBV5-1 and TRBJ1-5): KAGVTQTPRYLIKTRGQQVTLSCSPISGHRSVSWYQQTPGQGLQFLFEYFSETQRNKGNFPGRFSGRQFSNSRSEMNVSTLELGDSALYLCASSLAGNQPQHFGDGTRLSIL.